These 30 T cell receptor beta chains originate from one sample sequenced in a study of blood T cell repertoires in COVID-19. Libraries were prepared by immunoSEQ multiplex PCR; TCRdb keeps only in-frame clonotypes and omits some of them. Of about 220,000 clones listed, 75% to 85% are singletons. Sequenced sample: peripheral blood. The origin of the receptors is a woman between 65 and 79 years old with COVID-19, enrolled during active disease.

The chain is built from TRBV29-1 and TRBJ2-7; possibly TRBD1 for D (6 bases). V was clipped by 5 bases and J by 7 bases, with 15 bases between them. In germline, CDR1 is SQVTM, CDR2 ANQGSEA. The CDR3 is 12 amino acids. The CDR3 sequence: CSVTTGRGEQYF. CDR3 sequence (DNA): TGCAGCGTTACTACAGGAAGGGGGGAGCAGTACTTC.

The gene calls are TRBV10-3 and TRBJ1-6; the match to TRBD1 covers 8 bases. This CDR3 comprises 14 residues. The germline CDR1 and CDR2 sequences are ENHRY and SYGVKD. V was clipped by 5 bases and J by 8 bases; unmatched bases: 5. CDR3 sequence: CAISQDRVYSPLHF. The CDR3 bases are TGTGCCATCAGTCAGGACAGGGTCTATTCACCCCTCCACTTT.

The genes are TRBV6-1 and TRBJ2-1; 7 bases are shared with TRBD2. J gave up 6 bases and V 6 bases, and 11 bases lay outside the gene matches. This CDR3 has 15 residues. CDR1 is MNHNS, CDR2 SASEGT, per germline. The CDR3 DNA follows: TGTGCCAGCAGAGGCACGGGGGAGGGCGGCAATGAGCAGTTCTTC. Its translation is CASRGTGEGGNEQFF.

This clone was counted at least ten times. The V gene is TRBV7-2, the J gene TRBJ2-7; 11 bases agree with TRBD2. V lost 3 bases and J lost 3; bases outside the gene matches: 10. This CDR3 comprises 17 residues. CDR1 and CDR2 (germline): SGHTA, FQGNSA. The CDR3 sequence: CASSFDFTGTSGYEQYF. The CDR3 DNA reads as TGTGCCAGCAGCTTCGACTTTACCGGGACTAGCGGCTACGAGCAGTACTTC.

The chain links TRBV5-4 to TRBJ2-1, with 8 positions matching TRBD1. With V trimmed by 2 bases and J by 5 bases, 6 bases remained unmatched. The CDR3 runs 15 residues. CDR1 is SGHNT and CDR2 is YYREEE in the germline V gene (reference sequence). The CDR3 bases are TGTGCCAGCAGCTTCCCCGGACAGGGAAACAATGAGCAGTTCTTC. Its protein is CASSFPGQGNNEQFF. The entire variable domain, with the rest obtained from reference TRBV5-4 and TRBJ2-1, is as follows: ETGVTQSPTHLIKTRGQQVTLRCSSQSGHNTVSWYQQALGQGPQFIFQYYREEENGRGNFPPRFSGLQFPNYSSELNVNALELDDSALYLCASSFPGQGNNEQFFGPGTRLTVL.

The CDR3, as DNA: TGCGCCAGCAGCTTTACTAGCGCGAACACCGGGGAGCTGTTTTTT. It encodes CASSFTSANTGELFF. V and J are TRBV5-1 and TRBJ2-2; 7 nucleotides match TRBD2. CDR3 length equals 15 residues. V was clipped by 2 bases and J by 0 bases; unmatched bases: 1. Germline V CDR1 and CDR2: SGHRS, YFSETQ.

The chain carries TRBV10-3 and TRBJ1-2; 10 bases fit TRBD1. The trim removed 6 bases at V and 8 bases at J, leaving 6 bases unmatched. The germline gives CDR1 ENHRY, CDR2 SYGVKD. The CDR3 sequence is 13 residues long. The CDR3 sequence is CAIRPTGGTGYTF. CDR3 sequence (DNA): TGTGCCATCAGGCCGACAGGGGGCACGGGCTACACCTTC.

This clone was seen a single time. Likely a read error: the CDR3 ends without its conserved phenylalanine or tryptophan. Because the CDR3's place on the DNA is in doubt, the DNA is left out and the CDR3 is given as listed by TCRdb. The J gene is TRBJ1-1, the V gene TRBV6-2 or TRBV6-3; TRBD1 is the table's D call and was not checked against the DNA. Counting both end residues, the CDR3 totals 12 amino acids. CDR1 is MNHEY and CDR2 is SVGEGT in the germline V gene. CDR3 sequence reads: CASSYRRDRVPR.

The chain employs TRBV28 and TRBJ1-2; a weak D match, TRBD1 (6 bases). This CDR3 comprises 14 residues. Trimming removed 4 bases at V and 2 bases at J, with 11 bases between. Germline values: CDR1 MDHEN, CDR2 SYDVKM. DNA for the CDR3: TGTGCCAGCAGTTACCGAGGGACAAACTATGGCTACACCTTC. Its translation is CASSYRGTNYGYTF.

This clone was found once. The chain uses TRBV5-1 and TRBJ1-5, with TRBD1 matching 8 bases. V lost 2 bases to trimming and J lost 3 bases; unmatched junction nucleotides: 4. Germline CDR1 and CDR2: SGHRS and YFSETQ. The length of the CDR3 is 15 residues. CDR3 region: CASSFGTGNNQPQHF. The CDR3, as DNA: TGCGCCAGCAGCTTCGGGACAGGAAACAATCAGCCCCAGCATTTT.

The gene calls are TRBV19 and TRBJ1-2; TRBD1 is a possible D gene (5 bases). Per germline, CDR1 LNHDA and CDR2 SQIVND (reference sequence). Deletions cut 5 bases from V and 7 bases from J, with 29 bases between. The CDR3 has 18 amino acids. CDR3 sequence (DNA): TGTGCCAGTAGTCCCCTCGGAGGGGACGAACCATCCTCCAGTGGCTACACCTTC. It codes for CASSPLGGDEPSSSGYTF.

This chain joins TRBV7-2 and TRBJ2-5; weak D call: TRBD1 (6 bases). The V gene lost 2 bases and the J gene lost 2 bases, with 12 bases spanning the gap. The length of the CDR3 is 15 residues. The germline V gene has CDR1 SGHTA and CDR2 FQGNSA. This CDR3 reads CASSLLSGEQETQYF. As DNA, the CDR3 is TGTGCCAGCAGCTTATTATCAGGGGAACAAGAGACCCAGTACTTC.

V usage is TRBV7-9 and J usage is TRBJ1-1; D uncertain. V dropped 0 bases and J dropped 6 bases, with 11 bases sitting between them. The CDR3 contains 14 residues. Germline V gene sequence: CDR1 SEHNR, CDR2 FQNEAQ (reference sequence). CDR3 DNA: TGTGCCAGCAGCTTAGCTCAGTTCCACGCTGAAGCTTTCTTT. Translation gives CASSLAQFHAEAFF.

The rearrangement uses TRBV28 and TRBJ1-5; the D is unclear. This CDR3 is built from 16 residues. The V end lost 6 bases, the J end lost 3 bases, and 18 bases lay between the germline ends. Germline V gives CDR1 MDHEN, CDR2 SYDVKM. The CDR3 sequence: CASSYAGSSPNQPQHF. In nucleotides, the CDR3 is TGTGCCAGCAGCTATGCCGGGTCTTCCCCCAATCAGCCCCAGCATTTT.

The chain employs TRBV6-2 or TRBV6-3 and TRBJ1-1, with D perhaps matching TRBD1 (5 bases). V dropped 4 bases and J dropped 9 bases, with 12 bases sitting between them. CDR3 size: 12 residues. Germline values: CDR1 MNHEY, CDR2 SVGEGT. CDR3 region: CASSSLAGQAFF. The CDR3 bases are TGTGCCAGCAGTTCACTGGCGGGGCAAGCTTTCTTT.

This chain uses TRBV3-1 (or the pseudogene TRBV3-2) with TRBJ1-5; 8 nucleotides align to TRBD1. Germline CDR1 is LGHDT and CDR2 is YNNKEL (reference sequence). The V and J ends lost 1 base and 4 bases, in that order; junction bases with no gene match: 3. The CDR3 is 15 amino acids. The CDR3 loop reads CASSQGTGPNQPQHF. As DNA, the CDR3 is TGTGCCAGCAGCCAAGGGACAGGGCCAAATCAGCCCCAGCATTTT.

In this sample, this clone turned up once. CDR3 sequence: CASSPNLVSTDTQYF. The CDR3 DNA is TGTGCCAGCAGCCCCAACTTAGTTAGCACAGATACGCAGTATTTT. The V and J genes are TRBV7-9 and TRBJ2-3; D gene ambiguous. Trimming took 5 bases from V and 0 from J, leaving 12 bases between them. The CDR3 is made up of 15 amino acids. Germline CDR1 and CDR2: SEHNR and FQNEAQ (reference sequence).

The V gene is TRBV5-1, the J gene TRBJ2-3; 9 nucleotides agree with TRBD2. Germline loops: CDR1 SGHRS, CDR2 YFSETQ. The CDR3 has 16 residues. V lost 4 bases to trimming and J lost 2 bases; unmatched junction nucleotides: 8. The CDR3 coding sequence is TGCGCCAGCAGCCCAGGGGCTAGCGGGGTCACAGATACGCAGTATTTT. It specifies CASSPGASGVTDTQYF.

The chain combines TRBV20-1 with TRBJ1-5; TRBD1 is a possible D gene (6 bases). Germline V gives CDR1 DFQATT, CDR2 SNEGSKA (reference sequence). V gave up 3 bases and J gave up 3 bases, with 9 bases separating them. The CDR3 length is 13 residues. The DNA for the CDR3 is TGCAGTGCTAGTCGACAGGCCAATCAGCCCCAGCATTTT. Translating gives CSASRQANQPQHF.

The CDR3 bases are TGTGCCACCAGCAGAGAGGGCCCCGCGGAGCAGTACTTC. Its protein is CATSREGPAEQYF. The V gene is TRBV15, the J gene TRBJ2-7; D gene ambiguous. The CDR3 sequence is 13 residues long. Germline assignment: CDR1 LNHNV and CDR2 YYDKDF (reference sequence). Trimming cost V 0 bases and J 7 bases, with 10 bases left between them.

This clone has a single count. The chain joins TRBV5-1 to TRBJ2-7; the D is unclear. This CDR3 is built from 16 residues. The germline V and J ends were trimmed by 4 bases and 0 bases, with 17 bases remaining between them. CDR1 is SGHRS and CDR2 is YFSETQ in the germline V gene. CDR3 bases: TGCGCCAGCAGCCCAGACGGCTCTCGAGGCTCCTACGAGCAGTACTTC. It specifies CASSPDGSRGSYEQYF.

The rearrangement joins TRBV7-2 to TRBJ2-1; TRBD2 agrees at 12 bases. Germline-derived CDR1 and CDR2 are SGHTA and FQGNSA. After removal of 3 bases from V and 8 bases from J, the junction contained 5 bases not matched to a gene. The CDR3 has 15 amino acids. CDR3 in amino acids: CASSFRTSGMDEQFF. The CDR3 nucleotides are TGTGCCAGCAGCTTCCGGACTAGCGGGATGGATGAGCAGTTCTTC.

The chain carries TRBV5-1 and TRBJ1-3; D not resolved. Trimming cost V 5 bases and J 0 bases, with 12 bases left between them. The CDR3 spans 15 residues. From germline, CDR1 is SGHRS and CDR2 YFSETQ. The CDR3 DNA sequence: TGCGCCAGCAGGCCTGACACCGCCTCTGGAAACACCATATATTTT. It yields the protein CASRPDTASGNTIYF.

This chain uses TRBV30 with TRBJ1-3; no reliable D call. The CDR3 contains 14 residues. Trimming took off 2 bases at V and 1 base at J, with 9 bases between the two ends. CDR1 and CDR2 (germline): GTSNPN, SVGIG (reference sequence). CDR3 amino acids: CAWSTGVSGNTIYF. The CDR3 DNA sequence: TGTGCCTGGAGTACCGGGGTATCTGGAAACACCATATATTTT.

The chain carries TRBV6-5 and TRBJ1-2; no clear D gene. Per germline, CDR1 MNHEY and CDR2 SVGAGI. This CDR3 spans 16 amino acids. V was pared by 0 bases and J by 0 bases, with 11 bases between. The CDR3 loop reads CASSYSWLSANYGYTF. The DNA for the CDR3 is TGTGCCAGCAGTTACTCGTGGCTCTCAGCTAACTATGGCTACACCTTC.

The rearrangement uses TRBV5-1 and TRBJ2-1; 10 positions match TRBD2. J was trimmed by 7 bases and V by 2 bases; bases with no gene match: 6. From germline, CDR1 is SGHRS and CDR2 YFSETQ. This CDR3 has 15 residues. The CDR3 region has the DNA TGCGCCAGCAGCTTAGCGGGAGGGTCGGGTAATGAGCAGTTCTTC. It encodes CASSLAGGSGNEQFF.

The chain is built from TRBV18 and TRBJ2-7; 7 bases are a match to TRBD2. The germline V gene has CDR1 KGHSH and CDR2 LQKENI. This CDR3 has 17 amino acids. The ends lost 6 bases at V and 2 bases at J; junction bases unmatched: 16. CDR3 residues: CASSRGDGGPIPYEQYF. The CDR3 region has the DNA TGTGCCAGCTCCCGGGGGGATGGCGGGCCGATTCCCTACGAGCAGTACTTC.

V and J are TRBV20-1 and TRBJ2-1, with D possibly being TRBD2 (6 bases). Trimming removed 8 bases from V and 9 bases from J, with 14 bases in between. Germline lookup yields CDR1 DFQATT and CDR2 SNEGSKA (reference sequence). The CDR3 spans 11 residues. The CDR3 sequence is CSPQNGGEQFF. In DNA form, the CDR3 reads TGCAGTCCTCAAAACGGGGGTGAGCAGTTCTTC.

This clone has only one observation. The chain carries TRBV7-8 and TRBJ2-3; 9 positions agree with TRBD2. J lost 2 bases, V lost 7 bases, and 7 bases had no gene match. Per the germline V gene, CDR1 is SGHVS and CDR2 is FQNEAQ. The CDR3 is 15 amino acids. The CDR3 DNA reads as TGTGCCAGCATCCCACTAGCGGGCCTCACAGATACGCAGTATTTT. Translated: CASIPLAGLTDTQYF.

V gene TRBV29-1 combines with J gene TRBJ2-6; D is undetermined. Germline CDR1 is SQVTM and CDR2 is ANQGSEA. This CDR3 contains 12 residues. CDR3 nucleotides: TGCAGTTATATCTCTGGGGCCAACGTCCTGACTTTC. This encodes CSYISGANVLTF.